The 10 T cell receptor beta chains below were found in one sample sequenced in a study of patients and donors after allogeneic stem cell transplantation. TCRdb reprocessed the RT-PCR reads with MiXCR, giving one entry per CDR3 protein. The sample has tens of thousands of distinct CDR3 sequences, about 30% seen once; the top ten hold approximately 26%. The sample consisted of blood, either unsorted or a sorted T cell fraction (not recorded which). The receptors were sampled from a human donor who was either an allogeneic HSCT recipient or a stem cell or donor lymphocyte infusion donor (not recorded which). It is not recorded whose cells these are; they may come from a transplant donor.

This clonotype showed up just a few times. J is TRBJ2-5 and V is TRBV5-1; D remains unclear. The germline V and J ends were trimmed by 4 bases and 2 bases, with 12 bases remaining between them. The CDR3 has 14 amino acids. Germline V gene data show CDR1 as SGHRS and CDR2 as YFSETQ. CDR3 nucleotide sequence: TGCGCCAGCAGCCTTATTATGGTTCAAGAGACCCAGTACTTC. Translating gives CASSLIMVQETQYF.

This clonotype was seen more than once but under ten times. The rearrangement joins TRBV4-1 to TRBJ2-5, with TRBD1 matching over 7 bases. The CDR3 extends over 16 amino acids. Germline CDR1 MGHRA, CDR2 YSYEKL. The junction had 9 bases not matched to a gene; V was cut back by 4 bases and J by 1 base. The CDR3 sequence is CASSRTGQTSQETQYF. In DNA, the CDR3 is TGCGCCAGCAGCCGAACGGGACAGACGTCCCAAGAGACCCAGTACTTC.

The chain carries TRBV6-6 and TRBJ2-7; the match to TRBD1 covers 10 bases. The V and J ends lost 7 bases and 6 bases, in that order; junction bases with no gene match: 12. CDR3 length: 15 amino acids. In germline, CDR1 is MNHNY, CDR2 SVGAGI (reference sequence). This CDR3 is CASIPGGTGDREQYF. The CDR3 DNA reads as TGTGCCAGCATCCCCGGCGGGACAGGGGACCGCGAGCAGTACTTC.

The chain combines TRBV3-1 with TRBJ2-7; the D gene is possibly TRBD2 (6 bases). Germline lookup yields CDR1 LGHDT and CDR2 YNNKEL (reference sequence). V dropped 3 bases and J dropped 1 base, with 16 bases sitting between them. The CDR3 contains 16 residues. CDR3 residues: CASSHGLRGLSYEQYF. The CDR3, as DNA: TGTGCCAGCAGCCACGGACTACGCGGGCTTTCCTACGAGCAGTACTTC.

The chain is built from TRBV12-3 or TRBV12-4 and TRBJ1-5; D is unclear. The CDR3 consists of 15 residues. Deletions cut 3 bases from V and 2 bases from J, with 11 bases between. The CDR3 region is CASSFKGMGNQPQHF. The DNA of the CDR3 is TGTGCCAGCAGTTTTAAGGGCATGGGCAATCAGCCCCAGCATTTT.

The chain carries TRBV20-1 and TRBJ2-1, with 9 bases aligning to TRBD1. Germline trimming cut 1 base from V and 8 bases from J; bases unmatched to any gene: 9. This CDR3 has 15 amino acids. Germline CDR1 is DFQATT and CDR2 is SNEGSKA (reference sequence). The CDR3 DNA is TGCAGTGCTAGAGTATGGACAGGGGCGCAGGATGAGCAGTTCTTC. Its translation is CSARVWTGAQDEQFF.

A few counts support this clonotype. This chain uses TRBV5-1 with TRBJ1-5, with no clear D. This CDR3 is built from 15 residues. CDR1 SGHRS and CDR2 YFSETQ come from the germline V gene. With 0 bases removed from V and 3 bases from J, the gap between germline ends came to 10 bases. CDR3 sequence reads: CASSLGGKVNQPQHF. CDR3 in DNA: TGCGCCAGCAGCTTGGGAGGGAAGGTCAATCAGCCCCAGCATTTT.

This sequence joins TRBV12-5 and TRBJ2-7; 9 bases are shared with TRBD1. Germline CDR1 is LGHNT and CDR2 is FRNRAP. This CDR3 is built from 13 residues. J gave up 4 bases and V 6 bases, and 4 bases lay outside the gene matches. This CDR3 is CASGPTGGYEQYF. In DNA form, the CDR3 reads TGTGCTAGTGGCCCGACAGGGGGATACGAGCAGTACTTC. The whole variable domain, remainder taken from reference TRBV12-5 and TRBJ2-7, is DARVTQTPRHKVTEMGQEVTMRCQPILGHNTVFWYRQTMMQGLELLAYFRNRAPLDDSGMPKDRFSAEMPDATLATLKIQPSEPRDSAVYFCASGPTGGYEQYFGPGTRLTVT.

V is TRBV7-6 and J is TRBJ2-2; 8 bases line up with TRBD1. The trim removed 6 bases at V and 7 bases at J, leaving 7 bases unmatched. CDR1 and CDR2 from the germline V gene are SGHVS and FNYEAQ. The length of the CDR3 is 14 residues. CDR3 in DNA: TGTGCCAGCAGTCGGACAGGGTCGGTCGGGGAGCTGTTTTTT. Its translation is CASSRTGSVGELFF.

This rearrangement joins TRBV7-2 to TRBJ2-5, with D perhaps assigned TRBD1 or TRBD2 (5 bases each). Trimming took off 7 bases at V and 9 bases at J, with 21 bases between the two ends. CDR1 and CDR2 (germline): SGHTA, FQGNSA. This CDR3 is 14 amino acids long. CDR3 DNA: TGTGCCAGCACCTTGGGGGACGCTTCCGTGGCCCAGTACTTC. It is translated as CASTLGDASVAQYF. Combining the CDR3 with reference TRBV7-2 and TRBJ2-5 gives the whole variable domain GAGVSQSPSNKVTEKGKDVELRCDPISGHTALYWYRQSLGQGLEFLIYFQGNSAPDKSGLPSDRFSAERTGGSVSTLTIQRTQQEDSAVYLCASTLGDASVAQYFGPGTRLLVL.